Following are 30 T cell receptor beta chains from one sample sequenced in a study of CD8+ T cells in alopecia areata. Treatment denoted: oral pan-JAK inhibitor, 5-10 mg twice daily. Isolated RNA was reverse transcribed into cDNA used as the sequencing template. The data were produced by immunoSEQ multiplex PCR, yet TCRdb's version contains in-frame clones alone and is incomplete. The sample has around 190,000 clones, 60% seen once. The specimen was CD4+ T cells sorted from blood, collected at week 4, from a patient treated with tofacitinib. The receptor set was obtained from a human donor with alopecia areata.

This chain uses TRBV27 with TRBJ2-1, with 7 nucleotides matching TRBD2. The CDR3 totals 16 residues. Germline V gene lookup returns CDR1 MNHEY and CDR2 SMNVEV (reference sequence). V was clipped by 3 bases and J by 3 bases; unmatched bases: 8. The CDR3 is CASSFVGRTSYNEQFF. CDR3 nucleotides: TGTGCCAGCAGTTTTGTCGGGAGGACCAGCTACAATGAGCAGTTCTTC.

This clone appeared a few times. The chain employs TRBV29-1 and TRBJ1-4, with D possibly being TRBD1 (6 bases). Trimming stripped 7 bases from V and 7 bases from J, with 19 bases between. In germline, CDR1 is SQVTM, CDR2 ANQGSEA. The CDR3 loop spans 14 amino acids. The CDR3: CSAGPTGNREKLFF. The CDR3 DNA reads as TGCAGCGCTGGTCCTACAGGGAACCGTGAAAAACTGTTTTTT.

In its sample, this clone was seen once. V is TRBV29-1 and J is TRBJ1-2; tentatively, D is TRBD1 (6 bases). Per germline, CDR1 SQVTM and CDR2 ANQGSEA. The germline V and J ends were trimmed by 7 bases and 2 bases, with 8 bases remaining between them. The CDR3 is 11 residues long. The CDR3 bases are TGCAGCGCCAGGGGCAACTATGGCTACACCTTC. It is translated as CSARGNYGYTF.

This clone has only a few counts. The genes are TRBV29-1 and TRBJ2-3; perhaps TRBD1 as D (5 bases). The CDR3 covers 11 residues. The germline V gene has CDR1 SQVTM and CDR2 ANQGSEA. Trimming cost V 6 bases and J 9 bases, with 13 bases left between them. The CDR3, as DNA: TGCAGCGTGGAGACAGTTGGAACGCAGTATTTT. Encoded protein: CSVETVGTQYF.

V is TRBV7-2 and J is TRBJ1-2; tentatively, D is TRBD1 (5 bases). The V and J ends lost 3 bases and 4 bases respectively, with 18 bases between them. CDR1 and CDR2 (germline): SGHTA, FQGNSA. This CDR3 is 16 amino acids long. CDR3 coding DNA: TGTGCCAGCAGCTTCATCAGGGATGAGTTAGGCTATGGCTACACCTTC. Its translation is CASSFIRDELGYGYTF.

V and J are TRBV19 and TRBJ1-5; maybe TRBD1 (5 bases). The CDR3 totals 16 residues. CDR1 is LNHDA, CDR2 SQIVND, per germline (reference sequence). V dropped 3 bases and J dropped 7 bases, with 19 bases sitting between them. Written as DNA, the CDR3 is TGTGCCAGTAGTATTACGACGGTTCAGGGAACACAGCCCCAGCATTTT. It encodes CASSITTVQGTQPQHF.

This clone turned up a few times. The chain couples TRBV4-1 to TRBJ2-5; TRBD2 matches 7 bases. The CDR3 spans 14 residues. V lost 1 base, J lost 7 bases, and 6 bases stayed unmatched. CDR1 is MGHRA and CDR2 is YSYEKL in the germline V gene. The CDR3 sequence: CASSQVFREGTQYF. Written as DNA, the CDR3 is TGCGCCAGCAGCCAAGTTTTCAGGGAGGGGACCCAGTACTTC.

This chain uses TRBV5-1 with TRBJ2-7; 7 bases map to TRBD1. Germline V gene data show CDR1 as SGHRS and CDR2 as YFSETQ. The CDR3 contains 14 residues. The ends lost 2 bases at V and 2 bases at J; junction bases unmatched: 4. In DNA, the CDR3 is TGCGCCAGCAGCTTTACAGGGGCCCCCTACGAGCAGTACTTC. Amino acids: CASSFTGAPYEQYF.

The chain recombines TRBV9 with TRBJ2-2; 8 nucleotides match TRBD1. Trimming at V came to 4 bases and at J to 7 bases, leaving 6 bases not matched to a gene. Germline V gene data show CDR1 as SGDLS and CDR2 as YYNGEE. CDR3 length equals 14 residues. CDR3 sequence reads: CASSRTGPGGELFF. The CDR3 DNA is TGTGCCAGCAGCCGGACAGGGCCGGGCGGGGAGCTGTTTTTT.

This chain links TRBV6-1 with TRBJ2-2; D is uncertain. Per the germline V gene, CDR1 is MNHNS and CDR2 is SASEGT. CDR3 length: 12 amino acids. Trimming stripped 6 bases from V and 4 bases from J, with 6 bases between. DNA of the CDR3: TGTGCCAGCAGGATAGCCACCGGGGAGCTGTTTTTT. Translated: CASRIATGELFF.

The chain carries TRBV25-1 and TRBJ2-5; 9 positions match TRBD2. CDR1 is MGHDK, CDR2 SYGVNS, per germline. The CDR3 covers 15 residues. Trimming cost V 8 bases and J 0 bases; bases outside gene matches: 7. CDR3 loop: CASVRAGGYQETQYF. The CDR3 DNA follows: TGTGCCAGCGTTAGGGCGGGAGGGTACCAAGAGACCCAGTACTTC. Using reference TRBV25-1 and TRBJ2-5 for the parts outside the CDR3, the full variable domain is EADIYQTPRYLVIGTGKKITLECSQTMGHDKMYWYQQDPGMELHLIHYSYGVNSTEKGDLSSESTVSRIRTEHFPLTLESARPSHTSQYLCASVRAGGYQETQYFGPGTRLLVL.

The chain is built from TRBV30 and TRBJ1-2; D remains unclear. This CDR3 has 12 residues. The V end lost 3 bases, the J end lost 2 bases, and 7 bases lay between the germline ends. Germline-derived CDR1 and CDR2 are GTSNPN and SVGIG (reference sequence). For the CDR3, the DNA is TGTGCCTGGAGGTTTCAGAACTATGGCTACACCTTC. Protein sequence: CAWRFQNYGYTF.

There are many counts of this clone. This rearrangement joins TRBV28 to TRBJ1-5, with D possibly TRBD1 on 5 matching bases. The CDR3 sequence is 15 residues long. V lost 8 bases to trimming and J lost 6 bases, with 20 bases between them. Germline-derived CDR1 and CDR2 are MDHEN and SYDVKM. Here the CDR3 reads CASGSTGAPPQPQHF. Written as DNA, the CDR3 is TGTGCCAGCGGATCAACCGGGGCGCCCCCTCAGCCCCAGCATTTT.

This chain links TRBV6-5 with TRBJ2-1, with D tentatively TRBD2 (6 bases). Trimming stripped 2 bases from V and 6 bases from J, with 14 bases between. From germline, CDR1 is MNHEY and CDR2 SVGAGI. The CDR3 length is 15 residues. CDR3 region: CASSYRPSVGNEQFF. The DNA for the CDR3 is TGTGCCAGCAGTTACCGTCCTAGCGTCGGCAATGAGCAGTTCTTC.

The genes are TRBV28 and TRBJ1-4; tentative D call: TRBD1 (5 bases). This CDR3 is built from 13 residues. CDR1 and CDR2 from the germline V gene are MDHEN and SYDVKM. The V end was cut by 6 bases, the J end by 8 bases, with 13 bases between. DNA of the CDR3: TGTGCCAGCAGGTCGACCGGGGCCGAAAAACTGTTTTTT. It encodes CASRSTGAEKLFF.

The J gene is TRBJ1-2, the V gene TRBV9; D possibly corresponds to TRBD1 (5 bases). The CDR3 is made up of 16 amino acids. From germline, CDR1 is SGDLS and CDR2 YYNGEE. Trimming pared 4 bases from V and 1 base from J, leaving 17 bases between. CDR3 in amino acids: CASSRTRDPYNYGYTF. The DNA of the CDR3 is TGTGCCAGCAGCCGTACGAGGGACCCTTATAACTATGGCTACACCTTC.

The CDR3 sequence is CASSPDRGRWGYTF. The DNA of the CDR3 is TGTGCCAGCAGCCCGGACAGGGGCCGCTGGGGCTACACCTTC. The chain combines TRBV5-4 with TRBJ1-2; 9 nucleotides align to TRBD1. The junction had 9 bases not matched to a gene; V was cut back by 4 bases and J by 8 bases. The germline V gene has CDR1 SGHNT and CDR2 YYREEE (reference sequence). The CDR3 loop spans 14 amino acids. Filled out from reference TRBV5-4 and TRBJ1-2, the complete variable domain reads ETGVTQSPTHLIKTRGQQVTLRCSSQSGHNTVSWYQQALGQGPQFIFQYYREEENGRGNFPPRFSGLQFPNYSSELNVNALELDDSALYLCASSPDRGRWGYTFGSGTRLTVV.

This clone was counted a single time. This rearrangement joins TRBV4-1 to TRBJ2-5; D is unclear. Germline V gives CDR1 MGHRA, CDR2 YSYEKL. V lost 5 bases to trimming and J lost 5 bases, with 9 bases between them. The CDR3 has 12 amino acids. The CDR3 bases are TGCGCCAGCAGCACGCCTCGGGAGACCCAGTACTTC. As protein: CASSTPRETQYF.

The chain is built from TRBV20-1 and TRBJ2-5; maybe TRBD2 (6 bases). Germline values: CDR1 DFQATT, CDR2 SNEGSKA (reference sequence). Trimming removed 8 bases at V and 5 bases at J, with 9 bases between. This CDR3 region has 10 residues. Written as DNA, the CDR3 is TGCAGTTCCGCGGGGGAGACCCAGTACTTC. It specifies CSSAGETQYF.

This chain joins TRBV29-1 and TRBJ2-7; D is unclear. Germline V gene data show CDR1 as SQVTM and CDR2 as ANQGSEA. This CDR3 spans 11 amino acids. The CDR3 bases are TGCAGTACGTACAGTGGGTACGAGCAGTACTTC. It encodes CSTYSGYEQYF.

The chain uses TRBV30 and TRBJ1-2; D gene unclear. CDR1 is GTSNPN, CDR2 SVGIG, per germline (reference sequence). The CDR3 runs to 12 residues. V gave up 8 bases and J gave up 5 bases, with 15 bases separating them. The CDR3 bases are TGTGCCGAAGACGACGGGTGGTATGGCTACACCTTC. Translation: CAEDDGWYGYTF.

The chain combines TRBV18 with TRBJ1-5; D unresolved. This CDR3 contains 17 residues. Germline values: CDR1 KGHSH, CDR2 LQKENI. The ends were cut back, 2 bases at V and 0 bases at J, with 14 bases in the middle. The CDR3 reads CASSPAAGRYSNQPQHF. The CDR3 DNA follows: TGTGCCAGCTCACCAGCAGCCGGGCGATATAGCAATCAGCCCCAGCATTTT. Together with reference TRBV18 and TRBJ1-5, the CDR3 gives the full variable domain: NAGVMQNPRHLVRRRGQEARLRCSPMKGHSHVYWYRQLPEEGLKFMVYLQKENIIDESGMPKERFSAEFPKEGPSILRIQQVVRGDSAAYFCASSPAAGRYSNQPQHFGDGTRLSIL.

This clone has just a few counts. This chain joins TRBV29-1 and TRBJ2-7; D is perhaps TRBD1 or TRBD2 (5 bases each). V lost 6 bases and J 3 bases, leaving 18 bases between the germline ends. CDR1 is SQVTM, CDR2 ANQGSEA, per germline. The CDR3 extends over 14 amino acids. In DNA, the CDR3 is TGCAGCGTGATCTCCGGGACCAATTTCTACGAGCAGTACTTC. Protein product: CSVISGTNFYEQYF.

This clone has a single count. The chain has TRBV28 and TRBJ2-1, with D possibly called TRBD1 or TRBD2 (5 bases each). The CDR3 is 14 amino acids. CDR1 is MDHEN, CDR2 SYDVKM, per germline. V was trimmed by 2 bases and J by 0 bases, leaving 5 bases between them. The CDR3 bases are TGTGCCAGCAGTTTAGGGGGCTCCTACAATGAGCAGTTCTTC. Protein sequence: CASSLGGSYNEQFF. Together with reference TRBV28 and TRBJ2-1, the CDR3 gives the full variable domain: DVKVTQSSRYLVKRTGEKVFLECVQDMDHENMFWYRQDPGLGLRLIYFSYDVKMKEKGDIPEGYSVSREKKERFSLILESASTNQTSMYLCASSLGGSYNEQFFGPGTRLTVL.

This clone was found a few times. V and J are TRBV6-5 and TRBJ2-5; D is uncertain. The CDR3 consists of 14 residues. Germline CDR1 MNHEY, CDR2 SVGAGI. Between the trimmed V and J ends, which lost 0 bases and 3 bases, there was a span of 8 bases. CDR3 loop: CASSYSAAKETQYF. The CDR3 DNA reads TGTGCCAGCAGTTACTCGGCGGCCAAAGAGACCCAGTACTTC.

The V gene is TRBV7-2, the J gene TRBJ2-3, with D unclear. Germline V gene data show CDR1 as SGHTA and CDR2 as FQGNSA. Trimming cost V 1 base and J 0 bases, with 11 bases left between them. CDR3 size: 16 residues. CDR3 in DNA: TGTGCCAGCAGCTTAGAGCCGCTCACTAGCACAGATACGCAGTATTTT. It translates to CASSLEPLTSTDTQYF. The variable domain in full, with the rest retrieved from reference TRBV7-2 and TRBJ2-3, is GAGVSQSPSNKVTEKGKDVELRCDPISGHTALYWYRQSLGQGLEFLIYFQGNSAPDKSGLPSDRFSAERTGGSVSTLTIQRTQQEDSAVYLCASSLEPLTSTDTQYFGPGTRLTVL.

CDR3 DNA: TGTGCCAGCAGCTTAGTATACGAGCAGTACTTC. Encoded protein: CASSLVYEQYF. The rearrangement joins TRBV7-9 to TRBJ2-7; D remains unclear. CDR3 length equals 11 residues. Germline values: CDR1 SEHNR, CDR2 FQNEAQ (reference sequence). The ends were cut back, 1 base at V and 4 bases at J, with 2 bases in the middle.

The gene calls are TRBV7-9 and TRBJ2-1; D possibly corresponds to TRBD1 (6 bases). CDR1 is SEHNR and CDR2 is FQNEAQ in the germline V gene (reference sequence). The CDR3 length is 13 residues. The V gene lost 2 bases and the J gene lost 8 bases, with 10 bases spanning the gap. The CDR3 spells CASSLLGGYEQFF. The CDR3, as DNA: TGTGCCAGCAGCTTACTAGGGGGATATGAGCAGTTCTTC.

This clone appeared a few times. The sample has other DNA sequences that encode this CDR3 too. The CDR3 nucleotides read TGCAGCGTTGATCGGGGCTCCTACAATGAGCAGTTCTTC. This sequence encodes CSVDRGSYNEQFF. The chain uses TRBV29-1 and TRBJ2-1; D may be TRBD2 (5 bases). The CDR3 contains 13 residues. Germline V CDR1 and CDR2: SQVTM, ANQGSEA. V was shortened by 3 bases and J by 0 bases, with 6 bases between the two germline ends.

This rearrangement joins TRBV7-8 to TRBJ2-3; D possibly matches TRBD1 or TRBD2 (7 bases each). This CDR3 region has 14 residues. V lost 5 bases to trimming and J lost 5 bases, with 14 bases between them. Germline-derived CDR1 and CDR2 are SGHVS and FQNEAQ. The CDR3, as DNA: TGTGCCAGCAGCCTTGACAGGGAGGGAGATACGCAGTATTTT. Translated, it gives CASSLDREGDTQYF.